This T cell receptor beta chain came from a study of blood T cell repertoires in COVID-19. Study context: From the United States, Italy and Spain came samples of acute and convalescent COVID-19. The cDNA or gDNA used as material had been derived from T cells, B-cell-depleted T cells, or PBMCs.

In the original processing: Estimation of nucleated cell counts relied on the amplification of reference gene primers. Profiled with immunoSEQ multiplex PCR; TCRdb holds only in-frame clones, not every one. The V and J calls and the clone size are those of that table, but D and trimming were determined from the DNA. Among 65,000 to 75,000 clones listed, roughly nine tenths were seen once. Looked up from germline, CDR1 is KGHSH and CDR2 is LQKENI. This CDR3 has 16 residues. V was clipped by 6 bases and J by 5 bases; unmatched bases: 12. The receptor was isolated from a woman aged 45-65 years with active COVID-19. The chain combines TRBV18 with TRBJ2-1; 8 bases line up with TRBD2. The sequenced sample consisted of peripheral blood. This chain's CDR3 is CASSYSLAGGDNEQFF. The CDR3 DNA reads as TGTGCCAGCTCCTACAGCCTAGCGGGCGGCGACAATGAGCAGTTCTTC.